This T cell receptor beta chain was sequenced in a study of blood T cell repertoires in COVID-19. Generated by immunoSEQ multiplex PCR, the TCRdb table keeps only in-frame clones and is missing some. In the table there are 75,000 to 95,000 clones, 70% to 90% of which are singletons. CDR1 is MDHEN, CDR2 SYDVKM, per germline. The CDR3 loop spans 14 amino acids. V lost 8 bases and J 7 bases, leaving 17 bases between the germline ends. This receptor was identified in a human donor in a cohort sampled during active COVID-19. V usage is TRBV28 and J usage is TRBJ1-4; D remains unclear. The sequenced sample was peripheral blood. The CDR3 region is CASYSRGGSEKLFF. The CDR3 nucleotides are TGTGCCAGCTACTCTCGGGGAGGGTCTGAAAAACTGTTTTTT.